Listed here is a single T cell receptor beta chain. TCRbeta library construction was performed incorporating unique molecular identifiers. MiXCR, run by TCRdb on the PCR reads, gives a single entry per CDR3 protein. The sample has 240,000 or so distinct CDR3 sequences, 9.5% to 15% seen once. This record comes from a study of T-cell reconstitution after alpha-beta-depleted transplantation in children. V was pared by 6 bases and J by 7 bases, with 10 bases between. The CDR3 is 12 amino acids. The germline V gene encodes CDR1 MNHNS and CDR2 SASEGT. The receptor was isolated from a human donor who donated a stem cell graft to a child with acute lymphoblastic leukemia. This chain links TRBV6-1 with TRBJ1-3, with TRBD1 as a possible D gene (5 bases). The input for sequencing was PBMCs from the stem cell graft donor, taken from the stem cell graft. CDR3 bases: TGTGCCAGCAGGGACAAGGTTAACACCATATATTTT. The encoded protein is CASRDKVNTIYF.